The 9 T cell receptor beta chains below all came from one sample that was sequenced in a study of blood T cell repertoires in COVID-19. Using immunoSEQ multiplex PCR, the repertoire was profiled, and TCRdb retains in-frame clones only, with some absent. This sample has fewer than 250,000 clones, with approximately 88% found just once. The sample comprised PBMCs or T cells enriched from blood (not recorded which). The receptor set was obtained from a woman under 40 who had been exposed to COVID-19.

CDR3 protein: CTSSSRSVVGARVEAFF. The DNA of the CDR3 is TGCACCAGCAGCTCAAGATCTGTTGTGGGCGCGAGGGTTGAAGCTTTCTTT. The chain has TRBV1 and TRBJ1-1. TRBV1 is deemed a pseudogene. This CDR3 has 17 residues.

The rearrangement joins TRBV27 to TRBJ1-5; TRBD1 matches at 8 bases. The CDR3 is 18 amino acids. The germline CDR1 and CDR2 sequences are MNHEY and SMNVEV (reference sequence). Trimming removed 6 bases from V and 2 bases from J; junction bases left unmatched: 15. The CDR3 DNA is TGTGCCAGCAGCACTTCGGACAGGGTCGGGATAGGCAATCAGCCCCAGCATTTT. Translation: CASSTSDRVGIGNQPQHF.

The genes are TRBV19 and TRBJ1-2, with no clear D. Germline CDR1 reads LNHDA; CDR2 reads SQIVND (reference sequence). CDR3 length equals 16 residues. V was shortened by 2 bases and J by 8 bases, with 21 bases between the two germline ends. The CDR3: CASSITVRGPREGYTF. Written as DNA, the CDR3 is TGTGCCAGTAGTATAACCGTCCGGGGTCCGAGGGAAGGCTACACCTTC.

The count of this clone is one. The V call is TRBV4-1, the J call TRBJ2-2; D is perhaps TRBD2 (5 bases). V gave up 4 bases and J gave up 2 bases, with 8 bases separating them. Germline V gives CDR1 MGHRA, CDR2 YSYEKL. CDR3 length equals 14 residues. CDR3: CASSRESNTGELFF. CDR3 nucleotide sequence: TGCGCCAGCAGCCGGGAGAGCAACACCGGGGAGCTGTTTTTT.

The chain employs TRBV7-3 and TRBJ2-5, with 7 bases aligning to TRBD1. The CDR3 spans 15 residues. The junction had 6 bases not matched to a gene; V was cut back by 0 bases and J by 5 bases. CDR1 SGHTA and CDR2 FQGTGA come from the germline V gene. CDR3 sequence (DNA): TGTGCCAGCAGCTTAACGGCCGACAGGGCTGAGACCCAGTACTTC. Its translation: CASSLTADRAETQYF.

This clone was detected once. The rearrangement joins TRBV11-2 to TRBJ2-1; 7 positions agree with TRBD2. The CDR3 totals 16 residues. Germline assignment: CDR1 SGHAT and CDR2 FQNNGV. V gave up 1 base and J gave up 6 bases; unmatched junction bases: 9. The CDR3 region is CASSLVWRENPNEQFF. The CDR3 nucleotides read TGTGCCAGCAGCTTAGTTTGGCGGGAGAACCCCAATGAGCAGTTCTTC.

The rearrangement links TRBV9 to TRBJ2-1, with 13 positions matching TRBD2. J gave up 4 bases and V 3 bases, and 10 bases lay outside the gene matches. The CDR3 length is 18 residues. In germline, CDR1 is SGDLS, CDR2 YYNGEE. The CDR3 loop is CASSAGLAGVGGYNEQFF. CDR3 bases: TGTGCCAGCAGCGCAGGACTAGCGGGAGTAGGAGGTTACAATGAGCAGTTCTTC.

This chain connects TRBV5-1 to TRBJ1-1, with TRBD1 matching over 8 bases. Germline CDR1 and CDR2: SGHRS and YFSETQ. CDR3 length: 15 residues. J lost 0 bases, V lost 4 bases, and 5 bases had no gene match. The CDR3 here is CASSPRTGLNTEAFF. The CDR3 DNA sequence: TGCGCCAGCAGCCCGAGGACAGGGCTGAACACTGAAGCTTTCTTT.

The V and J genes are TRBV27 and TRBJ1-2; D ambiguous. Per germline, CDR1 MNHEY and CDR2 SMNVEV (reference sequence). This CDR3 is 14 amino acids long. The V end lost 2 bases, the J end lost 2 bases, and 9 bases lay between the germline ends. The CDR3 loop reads CASSLSPENYGYTF. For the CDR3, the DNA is TGTGCCAGCAGTTTAAGCCCCGAGAACTATGGCTACACCTTC.